A single sample is the source of the 12 T cell receptor beta chains below, sequenced in a study of cytomegalovirus exposure and HLA in healthy donors. Amplification used 60 Vbeta primers and 13 Jbeta primers. Profiled with immunoSEQ multiplex PCR; TCRdb holds only in-frame clones, not every one. This table holds about 120,000 clones, 8% to 10% found once. The sequenced material came from PBMCs. Receptors originate from a man under 40 in good health and CMV-seronegative.

There are a few counts of this clone. The chain recombines TRBV21-1 with TRBJ2-7; the D call TRBD1 from the table was never checked on the DNA. TRBV21-1 is termed a pseudogene. The CDR3 length is 16 residues. DNA of the CDR3: TGTGCCAGCAGCAAAGGGGGCCGGGACAGGGTCTACGAGCAGTACTTC. Translation gives CASSKGGRDRVYEQYF.

This clone occurred a few times. The V gene is TRBV9, the J gene TRBJ2-2; TRBD2 is a possible D gene (6 bases). The length of the CDR3 is 15 residues. From germline, CDR1 is SGDLS and CDR2 YYNGEE. V was clipped by 4 bases and J by 6 bases, with 16 bases between them. The CDR3 nucleotides are TGTGCCAGCAGCCAAGAGGCGGGGCGCGCCGGGGAGCTGTTTTTT. Translating it yields CASSQEAGRAGELFF.

There are a few counts of this clone. The rearrangement uses TRBV30 and TRBJ1-3, with 7 bases that match TRBD1. Germline-derived CDR1 and CDR2 are GTSNPN and SVGIG (reference sequence). The CDR3 sequence is 14 residues long. J lost 2 bases, V lost 2 bases, and 3 bases had no gene match. CDR3 protein: CAWSSGQAGNTIYF. CDR3 sequence (DNA): TGTGCCTGGAGTTCCGGACAGGCTGGAAACACCATATATTTT.

The chain recombines TRBV7-8 with TRBJ2-3; the match to TRBD2 covers 11 bases. V lost 1 base to trimming and J lost 2 bases; unmatched junction nucleotides: 5. Per germline, CDR1 SGHVS and CDR2 FQNEAQ. This CDR3 has 17 residues. The CDR3 loop is CASSLGGLAVITDTQYF. The CDR3 DNA is TGTGCCAGCAGCTTAGGGGGACTAGCGGTGATCACAGATACGCAGTATTTT.

This chain joins TRBV6-1 and TRBJ2-3, with D possibly being TRBD2 (6 bases). With 4 bases removed from V and 0 bases from J, the gap between germline ends came to 11 bases. CDR1 and CDR2 (germline): MNHNS, SASEGT. This CDR3 comprises 15 residues. This CDR3 reads CASSGGRSSTDTQYF. The CDR3 nucleotides are TGTGCCAGCAGTGGGGGGAGGAGTAGCACAGATACGCAGTATTTT.

J is TRBJ2-7 and V is TRBV7-9; 13 bases fit TRBD2. V shed 8 bases and J 6 bases; nucleotides not matched to a gene: 4. Germline-derived CDR1 and CDR2 are SEHNR and FQNEAQ (reference sequence). CDR3 length: 13 residues. The chain's CDR3 is CASEGLAGIEQYF. The CDR3 region has the DNA TGTGCCAGCGAGGGACTAGCGGGAATCGAGCAGTACTTC.

This clone was observed a handful of times. The chain carries TRBV28 and TRBJ1-1, with D tentatively TRBD1 (5 bases). CDR3 size: 15 residues. The V gene lost 7 bases and the J gene lost 2 bases, with 17 bases spanning the gap. Looked up from germline, CDR1 is MDHEN and CDR2 is SYDVKM. In DNA, the CDR3 is TGTGCCAGCATCCCGACCGGGACTTATAACACTGAAGCTTTCTTT. It specifies CASIPTGTYNTEAFF.

This clone was seen repeatedly, ten times or more. This sequence joins TRBV19 and TRBJ2-7, with 10 bases fitting TRBD1. Germline V gene sequence: CDR1 LNHDA, CDR2 SQIVND (reference sequence). CDR3 length: 16 amino acids. V gave up 6 bases and J gave up 1 base; unmatched junction bases: 9. CDR3 amino acids: CASSTLGQGGSYEQYF. The CDR3 DNA follows: TGTGCCAGTAGCACCCTCGGACAGGGGGGTTCCTACGAGCAGTACTTC.

This clone was seen only a few times. This chain's CDR3 is CASSPLGETGGRTEAFF. The CDR3 coding sequence is TGTGCCAGCTCACCACTGGGGGAGACAGGGGGCAGGACTGAAGCTTTCTTT. The rearrangement joins TRBV18 to TRBJ1-1; 10 positions match TRBD1. Trimming at V came to 1 base and at J to 5 bases, leaving 10 bases not matched to a gene. Germline CDR1 is KGHSH and CDR2 is LQKENI. The CDR3 is 17 residues long.

This clone was seen more than once but under ten times. CDR3 nucleotides: TGTGCCTGGAGTGGCTTGGGCACTTACTATGGCTACACCTTC. Translated: CAWSGLGTYYGYTF. The J gene is TRBJ1-2, the V gene TRBV30; D not resolved. Germline V lookup: CDR1 GTSNPN, CDR2 SVGIG (reference sequence). The V and J ends lost 1 base and 3 bases respectively, with 12 bases between them. The CDR3 consists of 14 residues.

Remarks on this clone: The junction does not match germline at one end; this may be a read error. This chain links TRBV15 with TRBJ2-5; D might be TRBD1 (5 bases). The germline CDR1 and CDR2 sequences are LNHNV and YYDKDF (reference sequence). The CDR3 loop spans 12 amino acids. The CDR3 sequence is CASSQGGEIQYF. The CDR3 nucleotides are TGTGCCTCCTCGCAGGGCGGAGAGATCCAGTACTTC.

Turning to this clone: One junction end does not reproduce the germline sequence, and a read error may be involved. The chain links TRBV5-4 to TRBJ1-2; 7 bases line up with TRBD1. Germline CDR1 SGHNT, CDR2 YYREEE (reference sequence). This CDR3 comprises 17 residues. CDR3 in amino acids: CASRGGQPKGGSYGYPF. For the CDR3, the DNA is TGTGCCAGCAGGGGGGGACAGCCTAAAGGGGGTTCCTATGGCTACCCCTTC.